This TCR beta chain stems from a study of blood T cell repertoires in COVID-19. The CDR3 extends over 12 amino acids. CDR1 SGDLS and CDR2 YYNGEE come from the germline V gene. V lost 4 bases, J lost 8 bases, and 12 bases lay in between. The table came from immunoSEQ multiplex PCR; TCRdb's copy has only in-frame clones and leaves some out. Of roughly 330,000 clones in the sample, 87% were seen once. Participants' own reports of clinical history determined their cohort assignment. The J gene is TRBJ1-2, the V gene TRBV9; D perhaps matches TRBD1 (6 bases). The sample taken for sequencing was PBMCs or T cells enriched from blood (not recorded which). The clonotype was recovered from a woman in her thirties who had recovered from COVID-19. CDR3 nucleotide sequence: TGTGCCAGCAGCAACTACAGGGTAGGCTACACCTTC. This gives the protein CASSNYRVGYTF.